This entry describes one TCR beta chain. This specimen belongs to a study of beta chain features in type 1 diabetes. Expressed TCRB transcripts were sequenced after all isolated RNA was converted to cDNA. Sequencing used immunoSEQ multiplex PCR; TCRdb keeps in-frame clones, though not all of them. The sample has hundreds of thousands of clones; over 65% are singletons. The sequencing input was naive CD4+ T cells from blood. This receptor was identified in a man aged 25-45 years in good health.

For the CDR3, the DNA is TGTGCCAGCAGTGATGGGTATGGCTACACCTTC. Translation: CASSDGYGYTF. The rearrangement joins TRBV2 to TRBJ1-2; D unclear. The germline V and J ends were trimmed by 3 bases and 5 bases, with 4 bases remaining between them. Germline V gene lookup returns CDR1 SNHLY and CDR2 FYNNEI. The CDR3 consists of 11 residues.